This T cell receptor beta chain was found in a study of cytomegalovirus exposure and HLA in healthy donors. General observations from the study: Reportedly, HLA-A and HLA-B alleles of most subjects were accurately predicted from TCR beta. According to an earlier analysis, most TCR beta V segments yielded productive rearrangements about 90% or about 30% of the time.

V gave up 4 bases and J gave up 2 bases, with 24 bases separating them. CDR1 and CDR2 from the germline V gene are SGHTS and YDEGEE. The CDR3 sequence is 18 residues long. Primers included in the PCR were 60 Vbeta and 13 Jbeta primers. The method was immunoSEQ multiplex PCR; TCRdb's version includes in-frame clones alone and lacks a portion of them. This sample has roughly 120,000 clones; 70% to 85% occur once, and the top ten carry around 4.9%. A single count supports this clone. Its cognate antigen is unknown. The source material was PBMCs. This TCR was recovered from a man aged 50 or older in good health and CMV-seropositive. This chain joins TRBV5-8 and TRBJ1-2; D may be TRBD1 (6 bases). The CDR3 sequence is CASSRTGGSGPRNYGYTF. The CDR3 DNA follows: TGTGCCAGCAGCCGAACGGGGGGCTCAGGACCTCGGAACTATGGCTACACCTTC.